The subject of this entry is one TCR beta chain. A much more abundant neighbour one base away suggests this may be a read error. Germline CDR1 SNHLY, CDR2 FYNNEI. The CDR3 contains 13 residues. These data originate in a study of breast tumors, draining lymph nodes, adjacent tissues. TCRdb passed the multiplex PCR reads through MiXCR, listing each CDR3 protein once. The repertoire has some 38,000 distinct CDR3 sequences, just over 35% of them found once; the top ten carry about 11%. The sequencing input was breast tumor tissue. This chain links TRBV2 with TRBJ2-5; 10 bases are shared with TRBD2. The receptor was isolated from a female donor with breast cancer. Some clones in this sample may be carry-over from other donors' samples. The CDR3: CASRGTSVEIQYF. The CDR3 bases are TGTGCCAGCAGGGGGACTAGCGTAGAGATCCAGTACTTC.